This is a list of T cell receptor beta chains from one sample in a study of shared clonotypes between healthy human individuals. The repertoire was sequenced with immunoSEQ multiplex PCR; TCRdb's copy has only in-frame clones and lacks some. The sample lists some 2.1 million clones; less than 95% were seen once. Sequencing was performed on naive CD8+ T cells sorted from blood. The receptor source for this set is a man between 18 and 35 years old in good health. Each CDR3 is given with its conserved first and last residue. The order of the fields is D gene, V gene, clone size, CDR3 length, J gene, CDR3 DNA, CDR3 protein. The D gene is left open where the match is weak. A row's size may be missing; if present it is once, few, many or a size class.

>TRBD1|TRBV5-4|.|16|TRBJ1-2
TGTGCCAGCAGCGATCGAGACAGGGCGACTAACTATGGCTACACCTTC
CASSDRDRATNYGYTF
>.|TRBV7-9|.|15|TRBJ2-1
TGTGCCAGCAGCTTAGCAGGGTACGGGAACAATGAGCAGTTCTTC
CASSLAGYGNNEQFF
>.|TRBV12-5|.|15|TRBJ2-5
TGTGCTAGTGGTTTGGACAATACCCTGGGGGAGACCCAGTACTTC
CASGLDNTLGETQYF
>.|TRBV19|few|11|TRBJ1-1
TGTGCCAGTAGTCGGTACACTGAAGCTTTCTTT
CASSRYTEAFF
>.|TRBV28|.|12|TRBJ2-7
TGTGCCAGCAGTCGGCGATTCTACGAGCAGTACTTC
CASSRRFYEQYF
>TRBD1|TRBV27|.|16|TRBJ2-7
TGTGCCAGCTCGGAGGGGCCGGGACAGGGGGCTTACGGGCAGTACTTC
CASSEGPGQGAYGQYF
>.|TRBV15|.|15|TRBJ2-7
TGTGCCACCAGCAACTCCCGGGACGCCACCTACGAGCAGTACTTC
CATSNSRDATYEQYF
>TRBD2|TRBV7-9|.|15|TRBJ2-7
TGTGCCAGCAGCTCTCTAGCGGGGCTTTTGTACGAGCAGTACTTC
CASSSLAGLLYEQYF
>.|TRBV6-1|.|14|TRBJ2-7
TGTGCCAGCAGTGATTCCTTATACTCCTACGAGCAGTACTTC
CASSDSLYSYEQYF
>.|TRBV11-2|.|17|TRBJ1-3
TGTGCCAGCAGCTTAGTGGTTGGGGGGGCGCGTGGAAACACCATATATTTT
CASSLVVGGARGNTIYF
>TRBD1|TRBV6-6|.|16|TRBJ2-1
TGTGCCAGCAGAAAGAGCGGGACAGGGTTTTTCGATGAGCAGTTCTTC
CASRKSGTGFFDEQFF
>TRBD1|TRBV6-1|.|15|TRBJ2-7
TGTGCCAGCAGTGAAGGGACAGGATCCCCCTACGAGCAGTACTTC
CASSEGTGSPYEQYF
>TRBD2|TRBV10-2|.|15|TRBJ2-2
TGCGCCAGCAGAGCACTAGCGGAGGGCACCGGGGAGCTGTTTTTT
CASRALAEGTGELFF
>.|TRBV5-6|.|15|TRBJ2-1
TGTGCCAGCAGCAGCGGGACAGGATCCTACAATGAGCAGTTCTTC
CASSSGTGSYNEQFF
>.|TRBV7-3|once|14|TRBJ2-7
TGTGCCAGCAGCCCCACGGGGTCAGTGTACGAGCAGTACTTC
CASSPTGSVYEQYF
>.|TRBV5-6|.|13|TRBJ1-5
TGTGCCAGCAGCCTGGATGGGCACCCTCGTCAGCATTTT
CASSLDGHPRQHF
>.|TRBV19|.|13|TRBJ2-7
TGTGCCAGTAGTACCATTGGGGGGAACGAGCAGTACTTC
CASSTIGGNEQYF
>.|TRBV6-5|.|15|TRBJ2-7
TGTGCCAGCAGTTACGATGTGGGCGGCAGCTACGAGCAGTACTTC
CASSYDVGGSYEQYF
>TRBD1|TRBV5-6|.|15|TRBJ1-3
TGTGCCAGCAGCACCGGGACAGAATCTGGAAACACCATATATTTT
CASSTGTESGNTIYF
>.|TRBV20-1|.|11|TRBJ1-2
TGCAGTGCTAGAGAAGGAGGCGGCTACACCTTC
CSAREGGGYTF
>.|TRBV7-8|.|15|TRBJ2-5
TGTGCCAGCAGCTTAGCCACCTGGACGGCCGAAGCCCAGTACTTC
CASSLATWTAEAQYF
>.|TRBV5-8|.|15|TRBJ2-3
TGTGCCAGCAGCTTCGGCAGGGGCCTCACAGATACGCAGTATTTT
CASSFGRGLTDTQYF
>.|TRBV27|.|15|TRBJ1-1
TGTGCCAGCAGTTTATCGCAGGGATCGAACACTGAAGCTTTCTTT
CASSLSQGSNTEAFF